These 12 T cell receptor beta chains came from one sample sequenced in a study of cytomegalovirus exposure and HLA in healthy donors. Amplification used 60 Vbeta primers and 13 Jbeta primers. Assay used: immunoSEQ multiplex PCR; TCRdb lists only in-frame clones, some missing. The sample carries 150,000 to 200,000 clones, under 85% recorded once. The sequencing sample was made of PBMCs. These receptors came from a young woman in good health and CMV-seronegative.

The CDR3 sequence is CSLTGSYNEQFF. CDR3 bases: TGCAGCTTGACAGGGTCTTACAATGAGCAGTTCTTC. The J gene is TRBJ2-1, the V gene TRBV29-1; 7 nucleotides agree with TRBD1. CDR3 size: 12 residues. J was trimmed by 4 bases and V by 8 bases; bases with no gene match: 5. CDR1 SQVTM and CDR2 ANQGSEA come from the germline V gene.

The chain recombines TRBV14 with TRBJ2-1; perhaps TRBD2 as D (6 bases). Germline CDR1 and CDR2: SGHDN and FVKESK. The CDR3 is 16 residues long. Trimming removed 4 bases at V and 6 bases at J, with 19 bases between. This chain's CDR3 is CASSPQRAKVGNEQFF. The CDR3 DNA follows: TGTGCCAGCAGCCCGCAGCGGGCGAAGGTAGGCAATGAGCAGTTCTTC.

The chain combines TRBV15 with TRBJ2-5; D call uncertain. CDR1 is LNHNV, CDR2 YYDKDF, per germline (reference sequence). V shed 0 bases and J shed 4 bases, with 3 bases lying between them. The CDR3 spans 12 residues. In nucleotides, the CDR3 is TGTGCCACCAGCAGAGATCTAGAGACCCAGTACTTC. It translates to CATSRDLETQYF. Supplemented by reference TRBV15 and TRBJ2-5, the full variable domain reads DAMVIQNPRYQVTQFGKPVTLSCSQTLNHNVMYWYQQKSSQAPKLLFHYYDKDFNNEADTPDNFQSRRPNTSFCFLDIRSPGLGDTAMYLCATSRDLETQYFGPGTRLLVL.

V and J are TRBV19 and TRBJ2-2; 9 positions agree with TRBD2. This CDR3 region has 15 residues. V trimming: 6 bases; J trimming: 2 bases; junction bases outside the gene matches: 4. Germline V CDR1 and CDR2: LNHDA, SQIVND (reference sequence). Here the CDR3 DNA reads TGTGCCAGTAGCCCGACTAGCGGTAACACCGGGGAGCTGTTTTTT. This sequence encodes CASSPTSGNTGELFF.

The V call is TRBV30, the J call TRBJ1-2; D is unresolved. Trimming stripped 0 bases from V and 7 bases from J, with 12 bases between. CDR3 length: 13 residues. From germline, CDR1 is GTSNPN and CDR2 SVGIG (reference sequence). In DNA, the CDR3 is TGTGCCTGGAGTGTAGCGTCCGGTAGTGGCTACACCTTC. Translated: CAWSVASGSGYTF.

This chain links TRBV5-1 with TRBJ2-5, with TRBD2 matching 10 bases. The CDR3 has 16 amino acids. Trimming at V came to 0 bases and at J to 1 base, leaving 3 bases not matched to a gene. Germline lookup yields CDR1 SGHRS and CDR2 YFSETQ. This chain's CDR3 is CASSLGGTSAQETQYF. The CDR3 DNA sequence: TGCGCCAGCAGCTTGGGGGGGACTAGCGCCCAAGAGACCCAGTACTTC.

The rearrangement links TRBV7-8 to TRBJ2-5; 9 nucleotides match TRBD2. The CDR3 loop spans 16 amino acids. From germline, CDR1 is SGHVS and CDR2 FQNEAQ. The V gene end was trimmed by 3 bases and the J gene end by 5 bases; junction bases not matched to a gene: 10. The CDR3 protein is CASSLELAGERETQYF. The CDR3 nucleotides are TGTGCCAGCAGCTTGGAATTAGCGGGAGAGCGTGAGACCCAGTACTTC.

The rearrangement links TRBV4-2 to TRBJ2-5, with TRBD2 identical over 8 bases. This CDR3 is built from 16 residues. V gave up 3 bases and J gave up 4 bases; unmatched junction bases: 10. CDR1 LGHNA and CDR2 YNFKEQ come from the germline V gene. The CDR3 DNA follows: TGTGCCAGCAGCCAGAACCGAAGGGCGGGAGGAGAGACCCAGTACTTC. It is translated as CASSQNRRAGGETQYF.

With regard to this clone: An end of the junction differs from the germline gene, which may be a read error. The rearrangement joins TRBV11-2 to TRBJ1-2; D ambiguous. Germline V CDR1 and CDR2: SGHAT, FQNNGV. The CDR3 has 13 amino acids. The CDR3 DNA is TGTGCCAGCAGCTTAGCCCAGGCCGCAACTTCTTATTTC. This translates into CASSLAQAATSYF.

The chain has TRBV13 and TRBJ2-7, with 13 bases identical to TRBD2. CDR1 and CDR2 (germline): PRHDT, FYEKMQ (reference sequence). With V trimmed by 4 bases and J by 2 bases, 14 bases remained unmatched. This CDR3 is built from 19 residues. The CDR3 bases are TGTGCCAGCAGCTCCAAGTCCGACCCACTAGCGGGAGGGCCCTACGAGCAGTACTTC. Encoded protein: CASSSKSDPLAGGPYEQYF.

CDR3 sequence (DNA): TGCGCCAGCAGCCACGAGCGGGAGGGGCGGGACGAGCAGTACTTC. It yields the protein CASSHEREGRDEQYF. This sequence joins TRBV4-3 and TRBJ2-7; the match to TRBD2 covers 10 bases. With 3 bases clipped from V and 5 bases from J, the junction kept 7 bases outside the gene matches. Per the germline V gene, CDR1 is LGHNA and CDR2 is YSLEER. CDR3 length equals 15 residues.

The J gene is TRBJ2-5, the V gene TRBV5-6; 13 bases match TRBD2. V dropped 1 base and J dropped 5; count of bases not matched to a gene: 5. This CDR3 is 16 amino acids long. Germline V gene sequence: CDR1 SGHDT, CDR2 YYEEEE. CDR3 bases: TGTGCCAGCAGCTTGACTAGCGGGGGGGCCGGTGAGACCCAGTACTTC. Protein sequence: CASSLTSGGAGETQYF.